This TCR beta chain was sequenced during a study of spatial heterogeneity in lung cancer. Study results and caveats: Blood carried ubiquitous expanded tumor TCRs more at resection than follow-up.

In this sample, this clonotype turned up a few times. Its cognate antigen is unknown. One junction end disagrees with the germline gene, perhaps due to a read error. TCRdb redid the calling of the 5' RACE reads with MiXCR, one entry per CDR3 protein. Of more than 80,000 distinct CDR3 sequences listed, about 12% were seen once; the top ten hold 35% to 45%. The time point denotes: sample taken at primary tumor resection. Whole RNA obtained from tumor, nontumor lung or frozen PBMC underwent sequencing without sorting. Samples were obtained from around 72 donors, all untreated early-stage non-small cell lung cancer patients. This CDR3 has 16 residues. Germline lookup yields CDR1 LGHNA and CDR2 YSLEER.

This specimen consisted of PBMCs, obtained at surgery. The clonotype was recovered from a male donor with early-stage non-small cell lung cancer. This rearrangement joins TRBV4-3 to TRBJ2-7; D is perhaps TRBD1 (6 bases). CDR3 in amino acids: CASSQDFTDSTYELYF. The CDR3 DNA reads TGCGCCAGCAGCCAAGATTTTACGGACAGTACCTACGAGCTGTACTTC.